These 21 T cell receptor beta chains were sequenced from one sample in a study of regulatory T cells in long-lasting Graves disease. The TCR beta library used iRepertoire HTBI primers with Arm-PCR amplification of CDR3. TCRdb used MiXCR to reprocess the multiplex PCR reads, holding one entry per CDR3 protein. The sample includes 200,000 to 250,000 distinct CDR3 sequences, approximately 19% of them seen just once. Time point of the sample: newly diagnosed GD, antithyroid drugs for less than 3 months. The TCR library was made from RNA extracted from PBMCs. The sample also formed part of further work on T cells in Graves' hyperthyroidism and ophthalmopathy.

Sequenced here: peripheral blood mononuclear cells (PBMCs), sampled at new diagnosis, from a patient treated with antithyroid drugs. Every receptor here comes from a woman between 25 and 40 years old with Graves disease.

This clonotype was recorded at least ten times. This chain joins TRBV2 and TRBJ2-5; TRBD2 is a possible D gene (6 bases). This CDR3 contains 14 residues. CDR1 and CDR2 from the germline V gene are SNHLY and FYNNEI. Between the trimmed V and J ends, which lost 6 bases and 9 bases, there was a span of 20 bases. The CDR3 protein is CASREFREGEAQYF. The CDR3 region has the DNA TGTGCCAGCAGGGAATTCAGGGAAGGGGAGGCCCAGTACTTC.

This clonotype has ten or more counts. V usage is TRBV28 and J usage is TRBJ1-4, with D perhaps matching TRBD1 (5 bases). CDR1 and CDR2 (germline): MDHEN, SYDVKM. The V and J ends lost 1 base and 8 bases respectively, with 17 bases between them. This CDR3 spans 16 amino acids. CDR3: CASSLFPPGSWEKLFF. The CDR3 region has the DNA TGTGCCAGCAGTTTATTTCCGCCAGGGTCTTGGGAAAAACTGTTTTTT.

This clonotype came up many times. J is TRBJ1-6 and V is TRBV28; D is undetermined. Germline V CDR1 and CDR2: MDHEN, SYDVKM. The CDR3 totals 16 residues. V lost 2 bases, J lost 4 bases, and 12 bases lay in between. DNA of the CDR3: TGTGCCAGCAGTTTACTTCTGGGCCAGTATAATTCACCCCTCCACTTT. This encodes CASSLLLGQYNSPLHF.

This clonotype was counted ten times or more. The CDR3 nucleotides are TGTGCCATCCGAGCGGGGGGCTCCTACGAGCAGTACTTC. This codes for CAIRAGGSYEQYF. J is TRBJ2-7 and V is TRBV6-1, with TRBD2 matching over 9 bases. V was pared by 10 bases and J by 0 bases, with 4 bases of the junction left unmatched. Germline V gives CDR1 MNHNS, CDR2 SASEGT. The CDR3 is 13 residues long.

This clonotype was counted ten times or more. This chain joins TRBV6-5 and TRBJ2-7; D might be TRBD2 (6 bases). The V end was cut by 0 bases, the J end by 2 bases, with 8 bases between. The CDR3 length is 14 residues. The germline V gene encodes CDR1 MNHEY and CDR2 SVGAGI. The CDR3 bases are TGTGCCAGCAGTTACTCGGAGGGGACCTACGAGCAGTACTTC. It codes for CASSYSEGTYEQYF.

The table lists this clonotype with many counts. The gene calls are TRBV7-8 and TRBJ2-7; the D call may be TRBD1 or TRBD2 (6 bases each). V dropped 3 bases and J dropped 2 bases, with 11 bases sitting between them. There are 14 residues in the CDR3. The V gene's germline CDR1 is SGHVS and CDR2 FQNEAQ. The DNA of the CDR3 is TGTGCCAGCAGCTTGAGGGGGGACCCCTACGAGCAGTACTTC. Translating it yields CASSLRGDPYEQYF.

This clonotype was recorded many times. The rearrangement uses TRBV12-3 or TRBV12-4 and TRBJ2-3; D may be TRBD1 or TRBD2 (5 bases each). V shed 6 bases and J shed 0 bases, with 13 bases lying between them. The CDR3 spans 15 residues. The CDR3 spells CASSSPWGSTDTQYF. CDR3 nucleotide sequence: TGTGCCAGCAGCTCCCCCTGGGGGAGCACAGATACGCAGTATTTT.

The CDR3 coding sequence is TGTGCCAGCAGTCCCTTACTAGCGGGTCCTTCCTACGAGCAGTACTTC. Its translation is CASSPLLAGPSYEQYF. The V call is TRBV27, the J call TRBJ2-7; the match to TRBD2 covers 9 bases. In germline, CDR1 is MNHEY, CDR2 SMNVEV (reference sequence). V gave up 5 bases and J gave up 1 base; unmatched junction bases: 9. The length of the CDR3 is 16 residues.

This clonotype was counted at least ten times. The V gene is TRBV4-1, the J gene TRBJ2-1; D is tentatively TRBD1 or TRBD2 (5 bases each). Trimming pared 3 bases from V and 0 bases from J, leaving 9 bases between. The CDR3 is 15 amino acids. CDR1 and CDR2 from the germline V gene are MGHRA and YSYEKL. CDR3 nucleotides: TGCGCCAGCAGCCACGAGGGGAACTCCTACAATGAGCAGTTCTTC. Amino acid sequence: CASSHEGNSYNEQFF.

This clonotype was detected ten times or more. The chain recombines TRBV6-5 with TRBJ1-5; D uncertain. Per germline, CDR1 MNHEY and CDR2 SVGAGI. This CDR3 is 15 amino acids long. Trimming removed 2 bases at V and 0 bases at J, with 8 bases between. This CDR3 is CASSYLSHSNQPQHF. CDR3 sequence (DNA): TGTGCCAGCAGTTACCTCAGTCATAGCAATCAGCCCCAGCATTTT.

The J gene is TRBJ1-4, the V gene TRBV7-9; D remains unclear. The ends were cut back, 6 bases at V and 4 bases at J, with 9 bases in the middle. The germline V gene has CDR1 SEHNR and CDR2 FQNEAQ (reference sequence). The CDR3 runs to 13 residues. In nucleotides, the CDR3 is TGTGCCAGCAGACTAGCGATTAATGAAAAACTGTTTTTT. Its protein is CASRLAINEKLFF.

Note on this clonotype: This likely reflects a read error, since a far larger clone is one base away. The chain couples TRBV10-3 to TRBJ2-1; 9 positions agree with TRBD2. Germline values: CDR1 ENHRY, CDR2 SYGVKD. This CDR3 has 17 amino acids. V shed 4 bases and J 2 bases; nucleotides not matched to a gene: 9. CDR3: CAISGGGAGGTYNEQFF. The CDR3 nucleotides read TGTGCCATCAGTGGGGGCGGAGCGGGGGGCACCTACAATGAGCAGTTCTTC.

This clonotype has only one observation. With a much larger clone just one base away, this may be a read error. This sequence joins TRBV5-6 and TRBJ1-5; D is possibly TRBD1 (6 bases). Germline values: CDR1 SGHDT, CDR2 YYEEEE. The CDR3 has 17 amino acids. V lost 4 bases, J lost 0 bases, and 17 bases lay in between. The CDR3 loop reads CASSRLGTCNSNQPQHF. CDR3 nucleotides: TGTGCCAGCAGCCGCCTCGGGACATGCAATAGCAATCAGCCCCAGCATTTT.

This clonotype has at least ten counts. The chain has TRBV6-2 or TRBV6-3 and TRBJ2-2; D is unclear. V was pared by 3 bases and J by 7 bases, with 12 bases between. There are 14 residues in the CDR3. Germline loops: CDR1 MNHEY, CDR2 SVGEGT. CDR3 residues: CASSYRTVIGELFF. CDR3 nucleotides: TGTGCCAGCAGTTATAGGACCGTTATCGGGGAGCTGTTTTTT.

This clonotype was detected many times. The chain combines TRBV11-3 with TRBJ1-1, with unresolved D. The CDR3 runs 12 residues. CDR1 and CDR2 from the germline V gene are SGHNT and YENEEA. Between the trimmed V and J ends, which lost 2 bases and 3 bases, there was a span of 4 bases. The CDR3: CASSLRDTEAFF. The DNA for the CDR3 is TGTGCCAGCAGCTTAAGGGACACTGAAGCTTTCTTT. Filled out from reference TRBV11-3 and TRBJ1-1, the complete variable domain reads EAGVVQSPRYKIIEKKQPVAFWCNPISGHNTLYWYLQNLGQGPELLIRYENEEAVDDSQLPKDRFSAERLKGVDSTLKIQPAELGDSAVYLCASSLRDTEAFFGQGTRLTVV.

This clonotype was found many times. This chain uses TRBV2 with TRBJ1-1, with D perhaps TRBD1 (6 bases). CDR1 and CDR2 from the germline V gene are SNHLY and FYNNEI. The CDR3 covers 13 residues. Trimming removed 9 bases at V and 0 bases at J, with 11 bases between. The CDR3 sequence: CARGGAMNTEAFF. In DNA form, the CDR3 reads TGTGCCAGAGGGGGTGCCATGAACACTGAAGCTTTCTTT.

The genes are TRBV12-3 or TRBV12-4 and TRBJ2-5, with 8 positions matching TRBD1. CDR3 length: 15 amino acids. The trim removed 1 base at V and 4 bases at J, leaving 5 bases unmatched. CDR3 protein: CASSLGTGKRETQYF. CDR3 bases: TGTGCCAGCAGTTTAGGGACAGGGAAGAGAGAGACCCAGTACTTC.

At least ten counts were recorded for this clonotype. The chain has TRBV13 and TRBJ2-3; 7 nucleotides agree with TRBD1. V was pared by 5 bases and J by 7 bases, with 6 bases of the junction left unmatched. Germline V CDR1 and CDR2: PRHDT, FYEKMQ (reference sequence). CDR3 length: 13 residues. The CDR3 coding sequence is TGTGCCAGCAGCCGAAAACAGGGGAATACGCAGTATTTT. Translation: CASSRKQGNTQYF.

At least ten counts were recorded for this clonotype. The chain has TRBV27 and TRBJ1-1; weak D call: TRBD1 (5 bases). Looked up from germline, CDR1 is MNHEY and CDR2 is SMNVEV (reference sequence). V gave up 6 bases and J gave up 0 bases, with 14 bases separating them. This CDR3 spans 15 amino acids. The CDR3 DNA reads TGTGCCAGCAGCAAATTCAGGGATTTGAACACTGAAGCTTTCTTT. Its translation: CASSKFRDLNTEAFF.

This chain joins TRBV28 and TRBJ1-5, with D unresolved. Germline values: CDR1 MDHEN, CDR2 SYDVKM. The V end lost 4 bases, the J end lost 2 bases, and 15 bases lay between the germline ends. This CDR3 has 16 residues. The CDR3 spells CASSSHSLGGNQPQHF. Here the CDR3 DNA reads TGTGCCAGCAGTTCCCACAGCCTTGGGGGCAATCAGCCCCAGCATTTT.

This clonotype was seen at least ten times. The chain links TRBV15 to TRBJ2-5; D unresolved. Germline V gives CDR1 LNHNV, CDR2 YYDKDF (reference sequence). The CDR3 spans 12 residues. Trimming removed 0 bases from V and 6 bases from J, with 5 bases in between. The CDR3 DNA sequence: TGTGCCACCAGCAGAGATCAACAGACCCAGTACTTC. This encodes CATSRDQQTQYF.